A selection of T cell receptor beta chains follows, all from one sample in a study of T cell responses to AZD1222 COVID-19 vaccine. Here immunoSEQ multiplex PCR was the method, and the copy in TCRdb shows in-frame clones only, minus some. The profile covers 120,000 to 150,000 clones, with roughly 91% appearing a single time and 1.9% taken by the ten largest. Material: peripheral blood, obtained on day 0 of AZD1222 vaccination. These TCRs come from an adult in good health. CDR3s include the opening cysteine and the closing phenylalanine or tryptophan. A D gene is named only where the DNA matches it firmly. A row's size may be missing; if present it is once, few, many or a size class.

size,D,length,V,J,DNA,CDR3
.,.,12,TRBV5-1,TRBJ1-4,TGCGCCAGCAGCTGGGGTGGGGAAAAACTGTTTTTT,CASSWGGEKLFF
.,.,19,TRBV3-1/TRBV3-2,TRBJ2-4,TGTGCCAGCAGCCAAGAGGCCCCGGGGCCTGCCCTAGCCAAAAACATTCAGTACTTC,CASSQEAPGPALAKNIQYF
.,.,15,TRBV7-2,TRBJ2-7,TGTGCCAGCAGCTTAGAGGCCTTGGGAGGTAGCGAGCAGTACTTC,CASSLEALGGSEQYF
.,.,16,TRBV5-1,TRBJ2-2,TGCGCCAGCAGCTTCGGCAGGGGCACGGACACCGGGGAGCTGTTTTTT,CASSFGRGTDTGELFF
.,TRBD1,16,TRBV11-2,TRBJ1-5,TGTGCCAGCAGCCCTCGGACAGGGTCGAATGATCAGCCCCAGCATTTT,CASSPRTGSNDQPQHF
once,TRBD2,14,TRBV9,TRBJ2-7,TGTGCCAGCAGCACTGCGGGGGGGCCGCGAGAGCAGTACTTC,CASSTAGGPREQYF
once,.,11,TRBV2,TRBJ2-1,TGTGCCAGCAGGACTCACGATGAGCAGTTCTTC,CASRTHDEQFF
.,.,14,TRBV2,TRBJ1-3,TGTGCCAGCAGTTCCGGCAACTCTGGAAACACCATATATTTT,CASSSGNSGNTIYF
.,.,15,TRBV11-2,TRBJ2-1,TGTGCCAGCAGCCCCCTCCGGGGCCCGGCGGGTGAGCAGTTCTTC,CASSPLRGPAGEQFF
.,.,11,TRBV3-1/TRBV3-2,TRBJ2-5,TGTGCCAGCAGCCACGCAGGGACCCAGTACTTC,CASSHAGTQYF
.,TRBD2,17,TRBV11-2,TRBJ2-7,TGTGCCAGCAGCTCCACCGGACTAGCGGGGGTTAAGTACGAGCAGTACTTC,CASSSTGLAGVKYEQYF
once,.,16,TRBV7-6,TRBJ2-7,TGTGCCAGCAGCTCGATCGCCCGGGACAAACACTACGAGCAGTACTTC,CASSSIARDKHYEQYF
.,TRBD1,15,TRBV2,TRBJ2-5,TGTGCCAGCAGTGAAGCGGACAGGGCAAAAGAGACCCAGTACTTC,CASSEADRAKETQYF
.,TRBD1,16,TRBV18,TRBJ1-1,TGTGCCAGCTCACCACAGGGGACAGGTTCGAACACTGAAGCTTTCTTT,CASSPQGTGSNTEAFF
few,.,13,TRBV7-3,TRBJ2-5,TGTGCCAGCAGCTTGACGGGAATGGAGACCCAGTACTTC,CASSLTGMETQYF
once,TRBD1,16,TRBV18,TRBJ1-4,TGTGCCAGCTCACCAGTCCAGGGGGCAAAGGGTGAAAAACTGTTTTTT,CASSPVQGAKGEKLFF
.,.,12,TRBV7-9,TRBJ1-1,TGTGCCAGCAGCTTAGTGGCAGCCGAGGCTTTCTTT,CASSLVAAEAFF
.,TRBD2,17,TRBV5-1,TRBJ2-1,TGCGCCAGCAGCTTTGGGCTAGCGGGGGGACTCTACAATGAGCAGTTCTTC,CASSFGLAGGLYNEQFF
once,.,13,TRBV5-1,TRBJ1-1,TGCGCCAGCAGACCGGACAGGAACACTGAAGCTTTCTTT,CASRPDRNTEAFF
.,TRBD2,20,TRBV5-1,TRBJ2-2,TGCGCCAGCAGCTTCGGACTAGCGGGGGGGCCCCGCGTTGCCACCGGGGAGCTGTTTTTT,CASSFGLAGGPRVATGELFF
.,.,14,TRBV9,TRBJ2-5,TGTGCCAGCAGCGTAGGTTCAGAACAAGAGACCCAGTACTTC,CASSVGSEQETQYF
.,TRBD2,17,TRBV4-2,TRBJ2-1,TGTGCCAGCAGCCAGGCTTACAGCGGGAGCTCCTACAATGAGCAGTTCTTC,CASSQAYSGSSYNEQFF
.,.,15,TRBV6-1,TRBJ2-5,TGTGCCAGCAGTGAACTTTGGCAGTACCAAGAGACCCAGTACTTC,CASSELWQYQETQYF
.,.,14,TRBV11-1,TRBJ1-1,TGTGCCAGCAGCCTAGCCCAGACTTACACTGAAGCTTTCTTT,CASSLAQTYTEAFF
.,.,15,TRBV4-1,TRBJ1-5,TGCGCCAGCAGCCAAGGTCCAGAGACCCTACAGCCCCAGCATTTT,CASSQGPETLQPQHF
.,TRBD1,15,TRBV2,TRBJ2-7,TGTGCCAGCAGAAATACAGGGGGCAAGTCCTACGAGCAGTACTTC,CASRNTGGKSYEQYF
.,TRBD2,15,TRBV9,TRBJ2-5,TGTGCCAGCAGCGTAGGAAATAGCGGGCAAGAGACCCAGTACTTC,CASSVGNSGQETQYF
.,.,15,TRBV3-1/TRBV3-2,TRBJ1-5,TGTGCCAGCAGCCCCCCGGGGGCAGGAAATCAGCCCCAGCATTTT,CASSPPGAGNQPQHF
.,.,15,TRBV2,TRBJ2-3,TGTGCCAGCATGGTGGAACAGGGTGGGACAGATACGCAGTATTTT,CASMVEQGGTDTQYF